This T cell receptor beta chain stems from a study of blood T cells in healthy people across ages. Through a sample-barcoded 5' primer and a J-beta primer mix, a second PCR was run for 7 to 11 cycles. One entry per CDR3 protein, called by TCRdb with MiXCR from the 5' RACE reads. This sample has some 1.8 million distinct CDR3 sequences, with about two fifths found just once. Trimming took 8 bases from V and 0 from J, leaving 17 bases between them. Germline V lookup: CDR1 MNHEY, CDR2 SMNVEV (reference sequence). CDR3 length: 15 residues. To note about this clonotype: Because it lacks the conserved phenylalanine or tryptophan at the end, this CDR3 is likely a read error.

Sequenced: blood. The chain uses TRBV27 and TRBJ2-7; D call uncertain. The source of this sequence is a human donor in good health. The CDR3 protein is CASSSHGQASYEQYY. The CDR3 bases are TGTGCCAGCTCTTCTCACGGGCAGGCCTCCTACGAGCAGTACTAC.